This entry describes one TCR beta chain. What it recognizes is unknown. Assay: immunoSEQ multiplex PCR; the TCRdb copy retains only in-frame clones and omits some. The table records about 1.5 million clones, roughly 96% of them present only once. Trimming cost V 6 bases and J 0 bases, with 8 bases left between them. The CDR3 consists of 13 residues. Germline V gene lookup returns CDR1 WNHNN and CDR2 SYGVQD (reference sequence). These data are taken from a study of shared clonotypes between healthy human individuals. Study as a whole: Donors had three CD4 naive, three CD4 memory, two CD8 naive and one CD8 memory plate apiece.

General study points: Investigators expected sequencing depth to affect clonotype sharing among donors.

Every donor, a Caucasian adult, lived in Nashville, Tennessee. The sequenced material came from naive CD4+ T cells sorted from blood. Documented subset: CD45RA+ positively selected. The clonotype originates from a young man in good health. V and J are TRBV10-1 and TRBJ1-1, with a tentative D call TRBD1 (5 bases). The CDR3 DNA is TGCGCCAGCAGGGACACCCTGAACACTGAAGCTTTCTTT. It translates to CASRDTLNTEAFF.